Sequencing of this T cell receptor beta chain was carried out in a study of human T cells and chemical hapten exposure. Study summary: The variation in per-sample TCR yields arose mainly from small differences in pooled library volumes.

Broader study findings: Patch test score tracked positively with PT1 expanded TCR counts.

Time point of the sample: patch test 2, 6 weeks after DPC sensitization. Described treatment: therapeutic diphenylcyclopropenone sensitization with weekly scalp DPC. Blood draws preceded each patch test application. Concerning this clonotype: Its antigen is not identified.

TCRdb reanalysed the RACE reads using MiXCR and keeps one entry per CDR3 protein. The data hold 100,000 or so distinct CDR3 sequences, with about 9.3% observed a single time. Per the germline V gene, CDR1 is MDHEN and CDR2 is SYDVKM. V was pared by 4 bases and J by 4 bases, with 14 bases between. The CDR3 extends over 15 amino acids. The receptor was isolated from a woman aged 40 to 50 with alopecia areata. Some clones in this sample may be carry-over from other donors' samples. The rearrangement joins TRBV28 to TRBJ2-1; D call uncertain. The sample was whole blood, taken in connection with sensitization to the hapten diphenylcyclopropenone (DPC). The CDR3 DNA follows: TGTGCCAGCAGTTCTACCGAAACAAGATACAATGAGCAGTTCTTC. Translating it yields CASSSTETRYNEQFF.